A selection of T cell receptor beta chains follows, all from one sample in a study of shared T cell receptors in the human thymus. Sequencing was performed with immunoSEQ multiplex PCR; in TCRdb, only in-frame clones are kept and a portion is missing. The repertoire holds hundreds of thousands of clones, just under 95% seen once, with 0.02% in the top ten. Input material: thymocytes. The receptors stem from a human donor. Each CDR3 is given with its conserved first and last residue. A D gene is named only where the DNA matches it firmly. Clone sizes are given selectively: once, few, many, or a class where the clone is expanded.

len	abundance	v_gene	d_gene	j_gene	CDR3nt	CDR3aa
16	.	TRBV13	.	TRBJ2-7	TGTGCCAGCAGCTTAGAGGTGGCAGGGTCAACCTACGAGCAGTACTTC	CASSLEVAGSTYEQYF
16	once	TRBV14	TRBD2	TRBJ2-1	TGTGCCAGCAGCCAAGTGGAGACTAGCGGTTACAATGAGCAGTTCTTC	CASSQVETSGYNEQFF
16	.	TRBV5-1	TRBD1	TRBJ2-7	TGCGCCAGCAGCACAAGCGACAGGGGCCTTACCTACGAGCAGTACTTC	CASSTSDRGLTYEQYF
13	.	TRBV28	.	TRBJ2-7	TGTGCCAGCAGTTTTGGGGGAACCTACGAGCAGTACTTC	CASSFGGTYEQYF
16	.	TRBV6-1	TRBD1	TRBJ2-7	TGTGCCAGCAGTGAAGACAGGGGATTTAGCTCCTACGAGCAGTACTTC	CASSEDRGFSSYEQYF
14	.	TRBV5-1	.	TRBJ1-4	TGCGCCAGCACTTGGCGGGGGGTAGGGGAAAAACTGTTTTTT	CASTWRGVGEKLFF
14	.	TRBV28	TRBD1	TRBJ2-7	TGTGCCAGCAGCCAGGGGGACAAATACTACGAGCAGTACTTC	CASSQGDKYYEQYF
17	.	TRBV15	TRBD2	TRBJ2-1	TGTGCCACCAGCAGAGGCTTTATAGCGGGAGATGCCAATGAGCAGTTCTTC	CATSRGFIAGDANEQFF
15	.	TRBV27	TRBD2	TRBJ2-7	TGTGCCAGCAGTTTTATGGCTAGCGGACCCTACGAGCAGTACTTC	CASSFMASGPYEQYF
13	.	TRBV6-5	.	TRBJ2-7	TGTGCCACCACCTCGACAGGTGGCGACGAGCAGTACTTC	CATTSTGGDEQYF
13	.	TRBV5-6	.	TRBJ1-2	TGTGCCAGCAGCTTGACATCTAACTATGGCTACACCTTC	CASSLTSNYGYTF
14	.	TRBV27	TRBD1	TRBJ2-7	TGTGCCAGCAGTACTGGACAGGCCTTCTACGAGCAGTACTTC	CASSTGQAFYEQYF
15	.	TRBV9	.	TRBJ2-7	TGTGCCAGCAGCGTAGGGGGGACGAGGCCCTACGAGCAGTACTTC	CASSVGGTRPYEQYF
13	.	TRBV19	.	TRBJ1-1	TGTGCCAGCGTTCCCCAGGTAGGGACTGAAGCTTTCTTT	CASVPQVGTEAFF
18	.	TRBV5-6	TRBD1	TRBJ2-2	TGTGCCAGCAGCTTGGTGCACAGGGGGCACTTGAACACCGGGGAGCTGTTTTTT	CASSLVHRGHLNTGELFF
13	.	TRBV18	.	TRBJ2-7	TGTGCCAGCTCACGGGGCCCCCTCGGCGAGCAGTACTTC	CASSRGPLGEQYF
14	.	TRBV15	TRBD2	TRBJ2-5	TGTGCCAGCAGGGGTAGCGGGAGTGTGGAGACCCAGTACTTC	CASRGSGSVETQYF
17	.	TRBV4-1	TRBD1	TRBJ1-4	TGCGCCAGCAGCCGGGCGACTACAGGGGCAACTAATGAAAAACTGTTTTTT	CASSRATTGATNEKLFF
15	.	TRBV19	TRBD1	TRBJ1-4	TGTGCCAGTACCGACAGGGATTCAACTAATGAAAAACTGTTTTTT	CASTDRDSTNEKLFF
14	.	TRBV7-9	.	TRBJ2-1	TGTGCCAGCAGAGGACCAGGGCCCTACAATGAGCAGTTCTTC	CASRGPGPYNEQFF
18	.	TRBV18	.	TRBJ2-1	TGTGCCAGCTCACCCTATGAGGTACGGATGCCTAGGTACAATGAGCAGTTCTTC	CASSPYEVRMPRYNEQFF
16	.	TRBV6-5	.	TRBJ1-1	TGTGCCAGCAGTTACTCGATCCTCCGTATGAACACTGAAGCTTTCTTT	CASSYSILRMNTEAFF
14	.	TRBV7-6	.	TRBJ2-3	TGTGCCAGCAGCCAGAAGTCTAGCACAGATACGCAGTATTTT	CASSQKSSTDTQYF
20	.	TRBV5-1	TRBD2	TRBJ2-5	TGCGCCAGCAGCCTATCAGGGACTATAACACAGCGGGATAGTTTGGAGACCCAGTACTTC	CASSLSGTITQRDSLETQYF